This TCR beta chain is drawn from a study of T cell repertoires in cytomegalovirus infection. Study as a whole: It can be stated that public TCR beta signatures indicated CMV infection as well as a matching HLA type.

One entry per CDR3 protein, called by TCRdb with MiXCR from the reads. The data contain 310,000 or so distinct CDR3 sequences, about 23% of them singletons. The study's findings and limits: HLA-C-restricted TCR beta clonotypes specific for CMV led the ex vivo response. Summed frequency of public TCR beta families distinguished CMV carriers with the relevant HLA.

V gave up 6 bases and J gave up 1 base, with 18 bases separating them. The germline V gene has CDR1 LNHDA and CDR2 SQIVND (reference sequence). This CDR3 has 16 residues. On this clonotype itself: Antigen unknown.

The source is a human donor in good health (CMV status not recorded). Some clones in this sample may be carry-over from other donors' samples. The rearrangement uses TRBV19 and TRBJ1-2; a possible D gene is TRBD1 (5 bases). The specimen sequenced was PBMCs. The CDR3 DNA is TGTGCCAGTAGCCCAAGAGGAGGGGCGGTTAACTATGGCTACACCTTC. This sequence encodes CASSPRGGAVNYGYTF.